The entry below describes one TCR beta chain. What it binds is not known. Trimming took off 2 bases at V and 6 bases at J, with 13 bases between the two ends. The germline CDR1 and CDR2 sequences are SGHAT and FQNNGV. CDR3 length equals 15 residues. Treatment: about 20 received Ad26.COV2.S at low or high dose, single or two shots; about 5 received placebo; per-sample allocation not given. Samples analyzed were those drawn on day 63 after the first vaccine or placebo injection. An adult donor aged 18-55 years was enrolled in Boston. The sample belongs to a study of Ad26.COV2.S vaccination and SARS-CoV-2 variants. General observations from the study: Vaccine recipients and placebo recipients showed similar non-spike TCR breadth.

Some clones are missing from TCRdb's copy, which holds only in-frame ones; the method was immunoSEQ multiplex PCR. The table records hundreds of thousands of clones, approximately 89% of them present only once. The sample was peripheral blood, taken in a trial of Ad26.COV2.S vaccine versus placebo. The TCR originated in a person aged 18-60 years who received the Ad26.COV2.S COVID-19 vaccine or a placebo. The chain links TRBV11-2 to TRBJ1-4; D may be TRBD1 (5 bases). This chain's CDR3 is CASSLTDQGYEKLFF. CDR3 sequence (DNA): TGTGCCAGCAGCTTAACCGATCAGGGATATGAAAAACTGTTTTTT.